The clone carrying this TCR beta chain was found a few times. This sample was taken from a study of regulatory T cells in long-lasting Graves disease. Unmatched junction bases numbered 22, after V lost 5 bases and J lost 1 base. This CDR3 region has 22 residues. CDR1 is SEHNR, CDR2 FQNEAQ, per germline (reference sequence). Library construction for TCR beta used iRepertoire HTBI primers and Arm-PCR of CDR3 regions. TCRdb analysed the multiplex PCR reads with MiXCR anew, one entry per CDR3 protein. In the table there are over 450,000 distinct CDR3 sequences, around 13% of which are singletons. Time point here: newly diagnosed GD, antithyroid drugs for less than 3 months. PBMC RNA was the source of the TCR library. Another study also made use of these data, one on T cells in Graves' hyperthyroidism and ophthalmopathy.

The rearrangement uses TRBV7-9 and TRBJ2-1; 11 positions match TRBD2. This receptor was identified in a woman younger than 45 with Graves disease. The sequences come from peripheral blood mononuclear cells (PBMCs), collected at new diagnosis, from a patient treated with antithyroid drugs. This CDR3 reads CASSIRLPLAGESAASYNEQFF. CDR3 sequence (DNA): TGTGCCAGCAGCATCCGCCTCCCACTAGCGGGAGAATCGGCGGCGTCCTACAATGAGCAGTTCTTC. Supplemented by reference TRBV7-9 and TRBJ2-1, the full variable domain reads DTGVSQNPRHKITKRGQNVTFRCDPISEHNRLYWYRQTLGQGPEFLTYFQNEAQLEKSRLLSDRFSAERPKGSFSTLEIQRTEQGDSAMYLCASSIRLPLAGESAASYNEQFFGPGTRLTVL.